This TCR beta chain came from a study of T cells in Graves' hyperthyroidism and ophthalmopathy. General study findings and limits: Most clonotypes expanded in the thyroid (above 0.001) were also present in blood.

Amplified TCR beta CDR3 regions derived from RNA transcripts. A set of HTBI primers served as the primers for a first-round RT-PCR of the TCR CDR3. Using its own MiXCR run on the multiplex PCR reads, TCRdb lists one record per CDR3 protein. The sample yields approximately 590,000 distinct CDR3 sequences, around 16% seen once. The V gene end was trimmed by 2 bases and the J gene end by 3 bases; junction bases not matched to a gene: 6. The CDR3 runs to 16 residues. Germline values: CDR1 SGHNT, CDR2 YYREEE (reference sequence). Of note for this clonotype: Its antigen is unidentified.

Absent ophthalmopathy progression within 18 months defined stable Graves' hyperthyroidism. The hyperthyroidism patients had all been newly diagnosed, and their disease duration was under 2 months. Their ages ranged from 18 to 65 years. Investigators excluded patients with uncontrolled infection, other autoimmune disease, pregnancy or lactation. This receptor was taken from a woman between 25 and 40 years old with Graves' hyperthyroidism. The specimen sequenced was blood. The chain joins TRBV5-4 to TRBJ2-1; 9 bases fit TRBD2. The CDR3 loop reads CASSLKAGGGYNEQFF. CDR3 DNA: TGTGCCAGCAGCTTAAAAGCGGGAGGAGGCTACAATGAGCAGTTCTTC. Full variable domain (remainder filled in from reference TRBV5-4 and TRBJ2-1): ETGVTQSPTHLIKTRGQQVTLRCSSQSGHNTVSWYQQALGQGPQFIFQYYREEENGRGNFPPRFSGLQFPNYSSELNVNALELDDSALYLCASSLKAGGGYNEQFFGPGTRLTVL.